Below, one T cell receptor beta chain is given with its context. Assay used: immunoSEQ multiplex PCR; TCRdb lists only in-frame clones, some missing. The table shows under 95,000 clones, with approximately 86% occurring only once. This sample stems from a study of Ad26.COV2.S vaccination and SARS-CoV-2 variants. The sequences come from peripheral blood, collected after recovery from COVID-19. The receptor was isolated from a human donor who had recovered from COVID-19.

CDR3 in amino acids: CASSARGSGEVWSKNIQYF. The CDR3 DNA reads TGTGCCAGCAGCGCCCGCGGCTCGGGGGAGGTTTGGTCCAAAAACATTCAGTACTTC. V is TRBV9 and J is TRBJ2-4; maybe TRBD2 (6 bases). The ends were cut back, 3 bases at V and 2 bases at J, with 24 bases in the middle. The CDR3 spans 19 residues. In germline, CDR1 is SGDLS, CDR2 YYNGEE.